The next 9 T cell receptor beta chains were all read from a single sample in a study of post-analysis software for immune sequencing data. Overall study findings and caveats: TRBV segments more frequent in patients than in controls numbered roughly 5 and included TRBV5-6, TRBV5-1 and TRBV20-1.

Libraries were made from TCR beta cDNA, and they carried unique molecular identifiers. TCRdb processed the PCR reads anew with MiXCR; each CDR3 protein has one entry. The table lists 820,000 or so distinct CDR3 sequences, about 53% of them singletons. Their antigen targets remain unknown. The source material was blood. These receptors were collected from a girl aged 5 to 17 with multiple sclerosis.

The chain employs TRBV4-1 and TRBJ2-5, with D perhaps TRBD1 (6 bases). The germline V and J ends were trimmed by 2 bases and 1 base, with 11 bases remaining between them. Germline V gene sequence: CDR1 MGHRA, CDR2 YSYEKL. The CDR3 length is 15 residues. The CDR3 protein is CASSQPPDSQETQYF. CDR3 coding DNA: TGCGCCAGCAGCCAACCCCCGGACAGCCAAGAGACCCAGTACTTC.

The J gene is TRBJ2-1, the V gene TRBV3-1, with a weak D call TRBD1 (6 bases). The V gene's germline CDR1 is LGHDT and CDR2 YNNKEL (reference sequence). The V end was cut by 0 bases, the J end by 14 bases, with 14 bases between. The CDR3 spans 13 residues. The CDR3 reads CASSQEQVGTKFF. CDR3 DNA: TGTGCCAGCAGCCAAGAACAGGTCGGGACAAAGTTCTTC.

This clonotype occurred a few times. The V and J genes are TRBV7-9 and TRBJ2-1, with 10 bases aligning to TRBD2. Trimming cost V 5 bases and J 8 bases; bases outside gene matches: 9. Germline-derived CDR1 and CDR2 are SEHNR and FQNEAQ (reference sequence). The CDR3 loop spans 15 amino acids. The DNA of the CDR3 is TGTGCCAGCAGCCTACCGGGACTAGCGTTCGATGAGCAGTTCTTC. Translated: CASSLPGLAFDEQFF. The variable domain in full, completed from reference TRBV7-9 and TRBJ2-1, reads DTGVSQNPRHKITKRGQNVTFRCDPISEHNRLYWYRQTLGQGPEFLTYFQNEAQLEKSRLLSDRFSAERPKGSFSTLEIQRTEQGDSAMYLCASSLPGLAFDEQFFGPGTRLTVL.

Here the CDR3 DNA reads TGTGCCAGCAGTTCCCGGACTAGGGGATACAATGAGCAGTTCTTC. It specifies CASSSRTRGYNEQFF. The V and J genes are TRBV12-3 or TRBV12-4 and TRBJ2-1, with 7 bases fitting TRBD2. Unmatched junction bases numbered 7, after V lost 4 bases and J lost 4 bases. The CDR3 has 15 residues.

The chain recombines TRBV12-3 or TRBV12-4 with TRBJ2-1, with TRBD1 identical over 9 bases. This CDR3 contains 15 residues. With 5 bases clipped from V and 10 bases from J, the junction kept 12 bases outside the gene matches. The CDR3 region is CASSPPGQGRSEQFF. The CDR3 bases are TGTGCCAGCAGTCCGCCGGGACAGGGCAGGAGCGAGCAGTTCTTC.

The sample holds many counts of this clonotype. This chain connects TRBV24-1 to TRBJ1-5; 9 bases line up with TRBD1. The CDR3 has 15 amino acids. Looked up from germline, CDR1 is KGHDR and CDR2 is SFDVKD. Trimming took 4 bases from V and 5 from J; bases not matched to a gene: 5. As DNA, the CDR3 is TGTGCCACCAGTGACCCGGGGACAGGGCATCAGCCCCAGCATTTT. It encodes CATSDPGTGHQPQHF.

V gene TRBV6-1 combines with J gene TRBJ2-5, with TRBD1 identical over 8 bases. The J call is doubtful: the DNA matches TRBJ2-7 better. CDR1 is MNHNS and CDR2 is SASEGT in the germline V gene. The CDR3 has 15 amino acids. This CDR3 is CASSERVDRDYEQYF. CDR3 DNA sequence: TGTGCCAGCAGTGAACGCGTGGACAGGGACTACGAGCAGTACTTC.

The sample holds a few counts of this clonotype. The chain is built from TRBV3-1 and TRBJ2-5; 10 bases are a match to TRBD2. Germline V CDR1 and CDR2: LGHDT, YNNKEL (reference sequence). V gave up 0 bases and J gave up 0 bases; unmatched junction bases: 4. The CDR3 length is 17 residues. CDR3 nucleotides: TGTGCCAGCAGCCAAGAAAAACTAGCGGGGTACCAAGAGACCCAGTACTTC. Its translation: CASSQEKLAGYQETQYF.

The chain uses TRBV25-1 and TRBJ2-1; D may correspond to TRBD1 or TRBD2 (5 bases each). V was trimmed by 4 bases and J by 4 bases, leaving 17 bases between them. CDR1 is MGHDK and CDR2 is SYGVNS in the germline V gene. The CDR3 is 16 amino acids. CDR3: CASSAQGPASYNEQFF. For the CDR3, the DNA is TGTGCCAGCAGTGCGCAGGGACCAGCGTCTTACAATGAGCAGTTCTTC.